The 19 T cell receptor beta chains reported below all come from one sample, sequenced in a study of shared clonotypes between healthy human individuals. The data were produced by immunoSEQ multiplex PCR, yet TCRdb's version contains in-frame clones alone and is incomplete. This table has around 2.1 million clones, approximately 94% appearing once. The material sequenced was naive CD4+ T cells sorted from blood. Subset noted: CD45RA+ positively selected. These receptors were taken from a man younger than 35 in good health.

This sequence joins TRBV6-5 and TRBJ2-7; tentatively, D is TRBD1 (6 bases). The V end was cut by 4 bases, the J end by 3 bases, with 16 bases between. The CDR3 sequence is 15 residues long. From germline, CDR1 is MNHEY and CDR2 SVGAGI. CDR3 in amino acids: CASSWDITPGYEQYF. The CDR3 coding sequence is TGTGCCAGCAGTTGGGACATAACCCCTGGCTACGAGCAGTACTTC.

This chain links TRBV15 with TRBJ1-6; possibly TRBD1 for D (5 bases). CDR3 length: 16 residues. V was clipped by 4 bases and J by 8 bases, with 18 bases between them. Germline V gives CDR1 LNHNV, CDR2 YYDKDF (reference sequence). The CDR3 nucleotides read TGTGCCACCAGCACTACAGGTACAAGGAAGGATTCACCCCTCCACTTT. It yields the protein CATSTTGTRKDSPLHF.

This clone was seen once. The V call is TRBV19, the J call TRBJ2-2, with D possibly matching TRBD2 (7 bases). CDR3 size: 17 residues. From germline, CDR1 is LNHDA and CDR2 SQIVND (reference sequence). V shed 3 bases and J shed 7 bases, with 21 bases lying between them. CDR3 bases: TGTGCCAGTAGTATTAAAACAGGGAGGGTCCAGCTCGGGGAGCTGTTTTTT. Encoded protein: CASSIKTGRVQLGELFF.

The chain uses TRBV6-6 and TRBJ2-5, with D maybe TRBD1 (6 bases). Judging by the DNA end, TRBJ2-7 fits better; the J call may be wrong. Germline assignment: CDR1 MNHNY and CDR2 SVGAGI (reference sequence). This CDR3 is built from 15 residues. CDR3 sequence reads: CASSYSGQPTYEQYF. Written as DNA, the CDR3 is TGTGCCAGCAGTTACTCTGGACAGCCTACCTACGAGCAGTACTTC.

This chain links TRBV10-3 with TRBJ1-1, with no clear D. Germline-derived CDR1 and CDR2 are ENHRY and SYGVKD. Trimming cost V 8 bases and J 5 bases, with 15 bases left between them. CDR3 length equals 13 residues. The chain's CDR3 is CAIVREGGTEAFF. The CDR3 nucleotides are TGTGCCATCGTGAGGGAGGGAGGGACTGAAGCTTTCTTT.

This chain joins TRBV7-2 and TRBJ1-2; D may be TRBD1 (6 bases). The CDR3 loop spans 14 amino acids. The germline V gene encodes CDR1 SGHTA and CDR2 FQGNSA. V lost 3 bases and J 5 bases, leaving 13 bases between the germline ends. The CDR3 loop is CASSFDAQGYGYTF. The DNA for the CDR3 is TGTGCCAGCAGCTTTGACGCCCAGGGGTATGGCTACACCTTC.

The J gene is TRBJ2-3, the V gene TRBV19, with a tentative D call TRBD2 (6 bases). CDR3 length equals 17 residues. The germline gives CDR1 LNHDA, CDR2 SQIVND (reference sequence). The V and J ends lost 0 bases and 2 bases respectively, with 15 bases between them. The CDR3 DNA reads as TGTGCCAGTAGTATAGATTCCGGGACTCGTTACACAGATACGCAGTATTTT. Amino acid sequence: CASSIDSGTRYTDTQYF. Full variable domain (rest looked up from reference TRBV19 and TRBJ2-3): DGGITQSPKYLFRKEGQNVTLSCEQNLNHDAMYWYRQDPGQGLRLIYYSQIVNDFQKGDIAEGYSVSREKKESFPLTVTSAQKNPTAFYLCASSIDSGTRYTDTQYFGPGTRLTVL.

This rearrangement joins TRBV9 to TRBJ2-3, with D perhaps matching TRBD2 (7 bases). Per germline, CDR1 SGDLS and CDR2 YYNGEE. There are 14 residues in the CDR3. V was shortened by 4 bases and J by 0 bases, with 9 bases between the two germline ends. CDR3 sequence: CASSPGGSTDTQYF. CDR3 nucleotide sequence: TGTGCCAGCAGCCCGGGGGGCAGCACAGATACGCAGTATTTT.

This chain joins TRBV5-4 and TRBJ2-7; 7 bases fit TRBD2. This CDR3 region has 13 residues. J was trimmed by 1 base and V by 5 bases; bases with no gene match: 3. Germline V gene data show CDR1 as SGHNT and CDR2 as YYREEE (reference sequence). CDR3 nucleotides: TGTGCCAGCAGGAAGCGGGATTCCTACGAGCAGTACTTC. Translated: CASRKRDSYEQYF.

J is TRBJ2-7 and V is TRBV30; TRBD2 matches at 11 bases. The CDR3 sequence is 16 residues long. The germline CDR1 and CDR2 sequences are GTSNPN and SVGIG (reference sequence). V was clipped by 1 base and J by 4 bases; unmatched bases: 9. The CDR3 loop is CAWSGGPGLADYEQYF. As DNA, the CDR3 is TGTGCCTGGAGTGGGGGACCGGGACTAGCGGATTACGAGCAGTACTTC.

The chain couples TRBV15 to TRBJ2-5; TRBD2 is a possible D gene (7 bases). CDR1 LNHNV and CDR2 YYDKDF come from the germline V gene (reference sequence). The CDR3 covers 14 residues. The V and J ends lost 3 bases and 6 bases respectively, with 14 bases between them. In DNA, the CDR3 is TGTGCCACCAGCAGGGGGGGGGCGTCGAAGACCCAGTACTTC. It translates to CATSRGGASKTQYF. Combining the CDR3 with reference TRBV15 and TRBJ2-5 gives the whole variable domain DAMVIQNPRYQVTQFGKPVTLSCSQTLNHNVMYWYQQKSSQAPKLLFHYYDKDFNNEADTPDNFQSRRPNTSFCFLDIRSPGLGDTAMYLCATSRGGASKTQYFGPGTRLLVL.

A few counts support this clone. The gene calls are TRBV11-3 and TRBJ1-5; D remains ambiguous. The germline V gene encodes CDR1 SGHNT and CDR2 YENEEA. The length of the CDR3 is 16 residues. The CDR3 coding sequence is TGTCTCCTCAAACTTGAACTGAATTCAGAGGGTCAGCCCCAGCATTTT. Its translation: CLLKLELNSEGQPQHF.

The CDR3 DNA reads as TGTGCCAGCAACCCGGGACTCCCCTCTGGAAACACCATATATTTT. Protein product: CASNPGLPSGNTIYF. V gene TRBV6-1 combines with J gene TRBJ1-3, with D perhaps TRBD1 (5 bases). The ends were cut back, 7 bases at V and 0 bases at J, with 13 bases in the middle. This CDR3 contains 15 residues. Looked up from germline, CDR1 is MNHNS and CDR2 is SASEGT.

The V and J genes are TRBV6-5 and TRBJ1-1; 12 bases align to TRBD1. Trimming removed 3 bases from V and 7 bases from J; junction bases left unmatched: 6. Germline V lookup: CDR1 MNHEY, CDR2 SVGAGI. The CDR3 is 15 residues long. CDR3 in DNA: TGTGCCAGCAGTTATCGGGACAGGGGGCTCAGTGAAGCTTTCTTT. Its protein product is CASSYRDRGLSEAFF.

The rearrangement links TRBV6-5 to TRBJ1-1; D unclear. From germline, CDR1 is MNHEY and CDR2 SVGAGI. CDR3 length: 12 residues. Trimming removed 5 bases from V and 6 bases from J, with 10 bases in between. The CDR3 is CASSIFGAEAFF. CDR3 DNA: TGTGCCAGCAGTATATTCGGGGCTGAAGCTTTCTTT.

The chain is built from TRBV9 and TRBJ2-3; TRBD1 matches 7 bases. This CDR3 contains 15 residues. Germline CDR1 is SGDLS and CDR2 is YYNGEE. With 4 bases clipped from V and 1 base from J, the junction kept 6 bases outside the gene matches. The CDR3 DNA reads as TGTGCCAGCAGCCCTATCGGGACAGGCACAGATACGCAGTATTTT. Translation gives CASSPIGTGTDTQYF.

The genes are TRBV5-1 and TRBJ1-1; D unresolved. The germline V and J ends were trimmed by 3 bases and 1 base, with 16 bases remaining between them. From germline, CDR1 is SGHRS and CDR2 YFSETQ. CDR3 length: 16 residues. The DNA for the CDR3 is TGCGCCAGCAGCTGGACCCGACGGGAAACGAACACTGAAGCTTTCTTT. This gives the protein CASSWTRRETNTEAFF.

This sequence joins TRBV14 and TRBJ1-1, with D tentatively TRBD1 (6 bases). CDR3 length: 14 residues. Germline V gene data show CDR1 as SGHDN and CDR2 as FVKESK. The ends were cut back, 3 bases at V and 4 bases at J, with 12 bases in the middle. The CDR3 here is CASSQAGVLTEAFF. CDR3 in DNA: TGTGCCAGCAGCCAGGCAGGGGTTCTCACTGAAGCTTTCTTT.

V gene TRBV28 combines with J gene TRBJ1-1, with a weak D call TRBD1 (5 bases). This CDR3 is 11 amino acids long. In germline, CDR1 is MDHEN, CDR2 SYDVKM. Trimming took off 6 bases at V and 5 bases at J, with 7 bases between the two ends. Written as DNA, the CDR3 is TGTGCCAGCAGGAAGGGGACTGAAGCTTTCTTT. Protein sequence: CASRKGTEAFF.